The rows below give T cell receptor beta chains drawn from one sample of a study of cytotoxic CD8 clonotypes in ibrutinib-treated CLL. Profiling relied on immunoSEQ multiplex PCR, and the TCRdb table lists in-frame clones only, not all of them. The sample holds some 290,000 clones, almost 80% seen once. Sequencing was performed on PBMCs, taken before ibrutinib treatment. These receptors all come from a human donor with chronic lymphocytic leukemia. The CDR3 runs from the conserved cysteine through the conserved F or W. Each record gives: D gene, V gene, J gene, clone size, CDR3 protein, CDR3 DNA. The D gene is left open where the match is weak. Some rows mark clone size as missing; the rest say once, few, many or name a class of expanded clone.

d_call: NA
v_call: TRBV30
j_call: TRBJ1-4
clone_size: NA
cdr3_aa: CAWSGDWGRANEKLFF
cdr3_nt: TGTGCCTGGAGCGGGGATTGGGGCAGGGCGAATGAAAAACTGTTTTTT

d_call: NA
v_call: TRBV5-1
j_call: TRBJ2-2
clone_size: NA
cdr3_aa: CASSLAGVGTNTGELFF
cdr3_nt: TGCGCCAGCAGCTTGGCCGGTGTCGGGACGAACACCGGGGAGCTGTTTTTT

d_call: NA
v_call: TRBV2
j_call: TRBJ2-7
clone_size: NA
cdr3_aa: CASSSWTIYRAYEQYF
cdr3_nt: TGTGCCAGCAGCTCGTGGACTATTTATAGGGCCTACGAGCAGTACTTC

d_call: NA
v_call: TRBV28
j_call: TRBJ2-7
clone_size: NA
cdr3_aa: CASSLGGYEQYF
cdr3_nt: TGTGCCAGCAGTTTGGGCGGCTACGAGCAGTACTTC

d_call: NA
v_call: TRBV30
j_call: TRBJ2-7
clone_size: once
cdr3_aa: CASTQGGEQYF
cdr3_nt: TGTGCCTCGACTCAAGGCGGCGAGCAGTACTTC

d_call: NA
v_call: TRBV5-1
j_call: TRBJ1-1
clone_size: few
cdr3_aa: CASSLGRFNTEAFF
cdr3_nt: TGCGCCAGCAGCTTGGGTCGATTTAACACTGAAGCTTTCTTT

d_call: NA
v_call: TRBV7-7
j_call: TRBJ2-5
clone_size: NA
cdr3_aa: CASSLDAQETQYF
cdr3_nt: TGTGCTAGCAGCTTGGACGCACAAGAGACCCAGTACTTC

d_call: NA
v_call: TRBV2
j_call: TRBJ1-2
clone_size: NA
cdr3_aa: CASSSEGGDYGYTF
cdr3_nt: TGTGCCAGCAGCTCCGAAGGCGGGGACTATGGCTACACCTTC

d_call: TRBD1
v_call: TRBV7-6
j_call: TRBJ2-2
clone_size: NA
cdr3_aa: CASSLDRGENTGELFF
cdr3_nt: TGTGCCAGCAGCCTTGACAGGGGCGAGAACACCGGGGAGCTGTTTTTT

d_call: NA
v_call: TRBV6-5
j_call: TRBJ1-1
clone_size: once
cdr3_aa: CASRATGGGRAFF
cdr3_nt: TGTGCCAGCAGAGCTACGGGGGGAGGGAGAGCTTTCTTT

d_call: TRBD1
v_call: TRBV7-9
j_call: TRBJ2-1
clone_size: NA
cdr3_aa: CASSLVSGTGGNEQFF
cdr3_nt: TGTGCCAGCAGCTTAGTTTCCGGGACAGGGGGCAATGAGCAGTTCTTC

d_call: TRBD1
v_call: TRBV5-1
j_call: TRBJ2-7
clone_size: NA
cdr3_aa: CASSSGQGQYEQYF
cdr3_nt: TGCGCCAGCAGCTCGGGACAGGGGCAATACGAGCAGTACTTC

d_call: TRBD1
v_call: TRBV18
j_call: TRBJ1-2
clone_size: NA
cdr3_aa: CASSQEGQGLDGYTF
cdr3_nt: TGTGCCAGCTCACAAGAAGGACAGGGCCTGGATGGCTACACCTTC

d_call: NA
v_call: TRBV29-1
j_call: TRBJ2-2
clone_size: few
cdr3_aa: CSVATSGTGELFF
cdr3_nt: TGCAGCGTTGCCACCTCGGGCACCGGGGAGCTGTTTTTT

d_call: NA
v_call: TRBV11-3
j_call: TRBJ2-1
clone_size: NA
cdr3_aa: CASSRTSGSYNEQFF
cdr3_nt: TGTGCCAGCAGCCGAACATCGGGCTCCTACAATGAGCAGTTCTTC

d_call: TRBD2
v_call: TRBV12-5
j_call: TRBJ2-5
clone_size: NA
cdr3_aa: CASGLGLAAGETQYF
cdr3_nt: TGTGCTAGTGGTTTGGGACTAGCGGCCGGGGAGACCCAGTACTTC

d_call: NA
v_call: TRBV7-2
j_call: TRBJ2-5
clone_size: NA
cdr3_aa: CASSLGAGEETQYF
cdr3_nt: TGTGCCAGCAGCTTAGGGGCAGGGGAAGAGACCCAGTACTTC

d_call: NA
v_call: TRBV2
j_call: TRBJ2-1
clone_size: NA
cdr3_aa: CASSGPPMSSYNEQFF
cdr3_nt: TGTGCCAGCAGTGGCCCTCCAATGAGCTCCTACAATGAGCAGTTCTTC

d_call: TRBD1
v_call: TRBV4-2
j_call: TRBJ2-7
clone_size: NA
cdr3_aa: CASSQDWGRTGIYEQYF
cdr3_nt: TGTGCCAGCAGCCAAGATTGGGGCAGGACAGGAATCTACGAGCAGTACTTC

d_call: NA
v_call: TRBV27
j_call: TRBJ2-7
clone_size: NA
cdr3_aa: CASSWEGGAYEQYF
cdr3_nt: TGTGCCAGCAGCTGGGAGGGGGGCGCCTACGAGCAGTACTTC

d_call: NA
v_call: TRBV20-1
j_call: TRBJ2-5
clone_size: NA
cdr3_aa: CSTWGKETQYF
cdr3_nt: TGCAGTACCTGGGGCAAAGAGACCCAGTACTTC

d_call: TRBD2
v_call: TRBV30
j_call: TRBJ2-7
clone_size: NA
cdr3_aa: CAWSVRWGTGTSEQYF
cdr3_nt: TGTGCCTGGAGTGTACGGTGGGGAACAGGGACTAGCGAGCAGTACTTC

d_call: TRBD1
v_call: TRBV5-5
j_call: TRBJ1-2
clone_size: NA
cdr3_aa: CASSMPGQESGYTF
cdr3_nt: TGTGCCAGCAGCATGCCGGGACAGGAGTCTGGCTACACCTTC

d_call: NA
v_call: TRBV21-1
j_call: TRBJ2-7
clone_size: NA
cdr3_aa: CASSKFGLVTYEQYF
cdr3_nt: TGTGCCAGCAGCAAGTTCGGTCTGGTGACCTACGAGCAGTACTTC

d_call: TRBD2
v_call: TRBV30
j_call: TRBJ2-3
clone_size: few
cdr3_aa: CAWSVGLAGDTDTQYF
cdr3_nt: TGTGCCTGGAGTGTAGGACTAGCGGGGGACACAGATACGCAGTATTTT

d_call: NA
v_call: TRBV5-6
j_call: TRBJ1-2
clone_size: once
cdr3_aa: CASTSSGLGNYGYTF
cdr3_nt: TGTGCCAGCACCTCATCGGGACTGGGAAACTATGGCTACACCTTC

d_call: TRBD1
v_call: TRBV6-5
j_call: TRBJ1-2
clone_size: NA
cdr3_aa: CASSYGTGGYYGYTF
cdr3_nt: TGTGCCAGCAGTTACGGGACAGGGGGCTACTATGGCTACACCTTC

d_call: NA
v_call: TRBV28
j_call: TRBJ2-1
clone_size: NA
cdr3_aa: CASSSPGVPNQFF
cdr3_nt: TGTGCCAGCAGTTCCCCTGGGGTACCTAATCAGTTCTTC

d_call: NA
v_call: TRBV5-4
j_call: TRBJ2-2
clone_size: NA
cdr3_aa: CASSLTVGGGELFF
cdr3_nt: TGTGCCAGCAGCTTGACGGTCGGGGGCGGGGAGCTGTTTTTT

d_call: TRBD2
v_call: TRBV14
j_call: TRBJ2-1
clone_size: NA
cdr3_aa: CASSPWTSGRANEQFF
cdr3_nt: TGTGCCAGCAGCCCGTGGACTAGCGGGAGGGCCAATGAGCAGTTCTTC

d_call: TRBD1
v_call: TRBV30
j_call: TRBJ1-5
clone_size: NA
cdr3_aa: CAWSVQGQGVQPQHF
cdr3_nt: TGTGCCTGGAGTGTACAGGGACAGGGGGTCCAGCCCCAGCATTTT

d_call: NA
v_call: TRBV30
j_call: TRBJ2-3
clone_size: NA
cdr3_aa: CAWSLRGTPGGTQYF
cdr3_nt: TGTGCCTGGAGTTTGCGGGGAACACCCGGGGGTACGCAGTATTTT

d_call: NA
v_call: TRBV2
j_call: TRBJ2-1
clone_size: NA
cdr3_aa: CASSEIQLMAYNEQFF
cdr3_nt: TGTGCCAGCAGTGAAATCCAGCTCATGGCCTACAATGAGCAGTTCTTC

d_call: NA
v_call: TRBV7-2
j_call: TRBJ1-2
clone_size: NA
cdr3_aa: CASSLLGDIFYGYTF
cdr3_nt: TGTGCCAGCAGCCTCTTGGGGGACATATTCTATGGCTACACCTTC

d_call: NA
v_call: TRBV6-6
j_call: TRBJ1-4
clone_size: NA
cdr3_aa: CASSPQNEKLFF
cdr3_nt: TGTGCCAGCAGTCCACAGAATGAAAAACTGTTTTTT

d_call: NA
v_call: TRBV5-4
j_call: TRBJ2-5
clone_size: NA
cdr3_aa: CASSLRKRGEETQYF
cdr3_nt: TGTGCCAGCAGCTTGAGGAAGAGGGGTGAAGAGACCCAGTACTTC

d_call: NA
v_call: TRBV27
j_call: TRBJ2-7
clone_size: NA
cdr3_aa: CASSFAASVSYEQYF
cdr3_nt: TGTGCCAGCAGTTTCGCCGCTAGCGTCTCCTACGAGCAGTACTTC

d_call: NA
v_call: TRBV10-2
j_call: TRBJ2-7
clone_size: NA
cdr3_aa: CASSEAYEQYF
cdr3_nt: TGCGCCAGCAGTGAGGCCTACGAGCAGTACTTC

d_call: NA
v_call: TRBV15
j_call: TRBJ2-2
clone_size: NA
cdr3_aa: CATSRDRGFARELFF
cdr3_nt: TGTGCCACCAGCAGAGACCGAGGGTTCGCCAGGGAGCTGTTTTTT

d_call: NA
v_call: TRBV7-9
j_call: TRBJ2-2
clone_size: NA
cdr3_aa: CARRNTGELFF
cdr3_nt: TGTGCCCGTCGAAACACCGGGGAGCTGTTTTTT

d_call: NA
v_call: TRBV5-3
j_call: TRBJ1-2
clone_size: NA
cdr3_aa: CASSLLSGGGGYTF
cdr3_nt: TGTGCCAGCAGCTTGTTGTCAGGCGGAGGTGGCTACACCTTC

d_call: NA
v_call: TRBV6-1
j_call: TRBJ1-5
clone_size: NA
cdr3_aa: CASRLEVGQPQHF
cdr3_nt: TGTGCCAGCAGACTTGAGGTCGGTCAGCCCCAGCATTTT

d_call: NA
v_call: TRBV28
j_call: TRBJ1-1
clone_size: few
cdr3_aa: CASHPLHTEAFF
cdr3_nt: TGTGCCAGCCATCCGCTGCACACTGAAGCTTTCTTT

d_call: NA
v_call: TRBV5-1
j_call: TRBJ2-3
clone_size: once
cdr3_aa: CASSLKQGTDTQYF
cdr3_nt: TGCGCCAGCAGCTTGAAGCAAGGCACAGATACGCAGTATTTT

d_call: NA
v_call: TRBV15
j_call: TRBJ2-7
clone_size: NA
cdr3_aa: CATSRDEGGREQYF
cdr3_nt: TGTGCCACCAGCAGAGATGAAGGGGGGCGCGAGCAGTACTTC

d_call: NA
v_call: TRBV7-2
j_call: TRBJ1-2
clone_size: NA
cdr3_aa: CASSFTGYGYTF
cdr3_nt: TGTGCCAGCAGCTTTACGGGATATGGCTACACCTTC

d_call: NA
v_call: TRBV6-5
j_call: TRBJ2-7
clone_size: once
cdr3_aa: CASSLRGGPYEQYF
cdr3_nt: TGTGCCAGCAGTTTGAGAGGTGGACCCTACGAGCAGTACTTC

d_call: TRBD1
v_call: TRBV19
j_call: TRBJ2-7
clone_size: NA
cdr3_aa: CASGGGQGYEQYF
cdr3_nt: TGTGCCAGTGGAGGGGGACAGGGTTACGAGCAGTACTTC